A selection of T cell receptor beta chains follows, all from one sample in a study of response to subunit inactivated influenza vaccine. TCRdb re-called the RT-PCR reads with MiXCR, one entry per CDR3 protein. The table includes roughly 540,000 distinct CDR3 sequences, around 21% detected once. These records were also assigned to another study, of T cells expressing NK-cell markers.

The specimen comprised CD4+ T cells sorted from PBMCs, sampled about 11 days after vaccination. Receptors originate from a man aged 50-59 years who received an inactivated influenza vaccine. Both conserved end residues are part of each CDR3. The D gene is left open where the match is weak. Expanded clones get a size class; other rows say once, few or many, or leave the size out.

CASRDGTDTQYF	TGTGCCAGCAGAGATGGCACAGATACGCAGTATTTT	TRBV12-3/TRBV12-4	-	TRBJ2-3	few
CASSPGTGGSYGYTF	TGTGCCAGCAGCCCAGGGACAGGAGGCAGCTATGGCTACACCTTC	TRBV12-3/TRBV12-4	TRBD1	TRBJ1-2	many
CSAKQGGNEQFF	TGCAGTGCTAAACAGGGAGGCAATGAGCAGTTCTTC	TRBV20-1	-	TRBJ2-1	-
CASSGDRVHFPDTQYF	TGTGCCAGCAGTGGGGACAGGGTTCATTTTCCAGATACGCAGTATTTT	TRBV12-3/TRBV12-4	TRBD1	TRBJ2-3	few
CASSENPGTAYEQYF	TGCGCCAGCAGCGAAAACCCCGGGACAGCCTACGAGCAGTACTTC	TRBV5-1	TRBD1	TRBJ2-7	many
CASRVGGDEQYF	TGTGCCAGCAGAGTTGGGGGGGACGAGCAGTACTTC	TRBV6-6	TRBD2	TRBJ2-7	-
CASSSQVNTGELFF	TGTGCCAGCAGCTCACAGGTGAACACCGGGGAGCTGTTTTTT	TRBV5-4	-	TRBJ2-2	few
CASAGGSPQYF	TGTGCCAGCGCCGGTGGGAGCCCGCAGTATTTT	TRBV7-9	-	TRBJ2-3	-
CASSSQWTSTSTDTQYF	TGCGCCAGCAGCTCACAGTGGACCTCTACTAGCACAGATACGCAGTATTTT	TRBV5-1	-	TRBJ2-3	-
CASLRRQGQASYEQYF	TGTGCCAGCCTCCGTCGTCAGGGACAGGCCTCCTACGAGCAGTACTTC	TRBV6-2/TRBV6-3	TRBD1	TRBJ2-7	-
CASSLGGGRIYNEQFF	TGTGCCAGCAGCTTAGGCGGTGGGAGGATTTACAATGAGCAGTTCTTC	TRBV5-1	-	TRBJ2-1	many
CSAPLGGLNTGELFF	TGCAGTGCCCCCCTGGGAGGGTTGAACACCGGGGAGCTGTTTTTT	TRBV20-1	TRBD2	TRBJ2-2	-
CASSLERGDTQYF	TGCGCCAGCAGCTTGGAGCGGGGGGATACGCAGTATTTT	TRBV5-1	TRBD2	TRBJ2-3	few
CASSSTHLGHRYGYTF	TGTGCCAGCAGTTCCACACACTTGGGACACCGCTATGGCTACACCTTC	TRBV28	-	TRBJ1-2	few
CASSLVQYQVKNIQYF	TGTGCCAGCAGTTTGGTGCAGTACCAAGTAAAAAACATTCAGTACTTC	TRBV6-5	-	TRBJ2-4	few
CSVAHPLHNEQFF	TGCAGCGTTGCCCACCCCCTACACAATGAGCAGTTCTTC	TRBV29-1	-	TRBJ2-1	-
CASSIQGLGNTIYF	TGCGCCAGCAGCATCCAGGGCCTCGGAAACACCATATATTTT	TRBV5-1	-	TRBJ1-3	many
CSAFREVQFF	TGCAGTGCTTTCCGGGAAGTGCAGTTCTTC	TRBV20-1	-	TRBJ2-1	few
CASSLWAGRGVDQPQHF	TGTGCCAGCAGTTTATGGGCAGGCAGGGGTGTGGATCAGCCCCAGCATTTT	TRBV27	-	TRBJ1-5	-
CAISGRAGANQPQHF	TGTGCCATCAGTGGGAGGGCAGGGGCCAATCAGCCCCAGCATTTT	TRBV10-3	-	TRBJ1-5	-
CAWKEGPVYEQYF	TGTGCCTGGAAGGAGGGGCCCGTGTACGAGCAGTACTTC	TRBV30	-	TRBJ2-7	-
CASSRTLNSPLHF	TGTGCCAGCAGTCGTACGCTTAATTCACCCCTCCACTTT	TRBV12-3/TRBV12-4	-	TRBJ1-6	many
CASSQGSSYYGYTF	TGTGCCAGCAGCCAAGGATCGTCGTACTATGGCTACACCTTC	TRBV5-6	-	TRBJ1-2	-
CSATTPRADQEIQYF	TGCAGTGCTACAACACCCAGGGCCGACCAAGAGATCCAGTACTTC	TRBV20-1	-	TRBJ2-5	few
CASSARQSIQYF	TGTGCCAGCAGTGCTCGACAGAGCATTCAGTACTTC	TRBV2	-	TRBJ2-4	-
CASSLGGTGDYEQYF	TGCGCCAGCAGCTTGGGAGGGACAGGAGATTACGAGCAGTACTTC	TRBV5-1	TRBD1	TRBJ2-7	few
CSARGFQETQYF	TGCAGTGCTAGAGGGTTCCAAGAGACCCAGTACTTC	TRBV20-1	-	TRBJ2-5	many
CASSPDGGYKFF	TGTGCCAGCAGCCCCGACGGTGGATATAAGTTCTTC	TRBV7-9	-	TRBJ2-1	few
CASSLVRGGRETQYF	TGTGCCAGCAGCTTAGTACGGGGGGGCCGGGAGACCCAGTACTTC	TRBV11-2	TRBD2	TRBJ2-5	once
CASSLEGRGYTDTQYF	TGCGCCAGCAGCTTGGAAGGCAGGGGTTACACAGATACGCAGTATTTT	TRBV5-1	-	TRBJ2-3	-
CASSFNRVNQPQHF	TGTGCCAGCAGTTTCAACAGGGTCAATCAGCCCCAGCATTTT	TRBV12-3/TRBV12-4	-	TRBJ1-5	many
CATSRDLSQPQHF	TGTGCCACCAGCAGAGATCTCAGCCAGCCCCAGCATTTT	TRBV15	-	TRBJ1-5	few
CASSGTGQGNEKLFF	TGTGCCAGCAGTGGGACGGGACAGGGAAACGAAAAACTGTTTTTT	TRBV6-1	TRBD1	TRBJ1-4	-
CASSLSQGAGELFF	TGTGCCAGCAGTTTATCACAGGGGGCCGGGGAGCTGTTTTTT	TRBV28	TRBD1	TRBJ2-2	-
CASSYFKGQLPLAKNIQYF	TGTGCCAGCAGCTATTTCAAGGGACAGCTACCCTTAGCCAAAAACATTCAGTACTTC	TRBV7-8	TRBD1	TRBJ2-4	-
CSAPSRRTGSTSSSYNEQFF	TGCAGTGCCCCGTCTCGAAGGACAGGGTCGACCTCTAGCTCCTACAATGAGCAGTTCTTC	TRBV20-1	TRBD1	TRBJ2-1	-
CASSRTSTGTGYEQYF	TGTGCCAGTAGCCGGACCTCTACCGGGACAGGGTACGAGCAGTACTTC	TRBV19	TRBD1	TRBJ2-7	-
CASSLVAELAEAFF	TGTGCCAGCAGCTTAGTGGCAGAGTTGGCTGAAGCTTTCTTT	TRBV7-2	-	TRBJ1-1	-
CASSVARGSGSPLHF	TGTGCCAGCAGCGTAGCGCGGGGTTCTGGATCACCCCTCCACTTT	TRBV9	-	TRBJ1-6	-
CASSDRGNYNSPLHF	TGTGCCAGCAGCGATCGGGGGAACTATAATTCACCCCTCCACTTT	TRBV9	-	TRBJ1-6	few
CASSLAAGGHNEQFF	TGTGCCAGCAGCTTAGCAGCGGGAGGACACAATGAGCAGTTCTTC	TRBV11-1	TRBD2	TRBJ2-1	few